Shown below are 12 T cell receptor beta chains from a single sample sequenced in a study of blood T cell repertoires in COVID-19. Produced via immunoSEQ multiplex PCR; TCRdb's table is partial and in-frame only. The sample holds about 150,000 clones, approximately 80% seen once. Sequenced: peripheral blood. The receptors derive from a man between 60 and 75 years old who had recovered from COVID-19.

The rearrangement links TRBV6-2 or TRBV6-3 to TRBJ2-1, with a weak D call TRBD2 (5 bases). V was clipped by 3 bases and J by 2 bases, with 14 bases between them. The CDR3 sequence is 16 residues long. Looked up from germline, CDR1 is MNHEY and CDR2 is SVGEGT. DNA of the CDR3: TGTGCCAGCAGTTATTCTCCTACGAGGGCCTACAATGAGCAGTTCTTC. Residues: CASSYSPTRAYNEQFF.

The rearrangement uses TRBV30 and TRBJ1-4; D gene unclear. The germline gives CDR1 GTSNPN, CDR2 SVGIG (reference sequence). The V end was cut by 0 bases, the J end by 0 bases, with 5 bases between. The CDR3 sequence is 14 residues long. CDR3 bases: TGTGCCTGGAGTGTATCAGCAACTAATGAAAAACTGTTTTTT. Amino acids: CAWSVSATNEKLFF.

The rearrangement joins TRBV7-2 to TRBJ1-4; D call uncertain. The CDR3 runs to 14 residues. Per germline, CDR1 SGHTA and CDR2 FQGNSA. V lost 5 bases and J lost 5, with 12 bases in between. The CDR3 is CASSPSRGNEKLFF. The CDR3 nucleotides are TGTGCCAGCAGCCCCTCCCGCGGGAATGAAAAACTGTTTTTT.

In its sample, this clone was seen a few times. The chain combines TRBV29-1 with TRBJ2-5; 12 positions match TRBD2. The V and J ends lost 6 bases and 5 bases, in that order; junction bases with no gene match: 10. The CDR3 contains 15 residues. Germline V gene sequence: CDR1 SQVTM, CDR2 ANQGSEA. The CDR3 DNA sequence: TGCAGCGTCGCTACTAGCGGGGGGTCCCGGGAGACCCAGTACTTC. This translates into CSVATSGGSRETQYF.

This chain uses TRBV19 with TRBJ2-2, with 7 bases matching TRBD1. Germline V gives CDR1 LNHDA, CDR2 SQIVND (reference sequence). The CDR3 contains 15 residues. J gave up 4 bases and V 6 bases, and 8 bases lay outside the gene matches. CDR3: CASSQTRGPTGELFF. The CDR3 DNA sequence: TGTGCCAGTAGCCAAACTAGGGGGCCCACCGGGGAGCTGTTTTTT.

The CDR3 nucleotides read TGTGCCAGCGGACCGGGACTAGCGGTCTCCTACGAGCAGTACTTC. It codes for CASGPGLAVSYEQYF. This chain links TRBV11-2 with TRBJ2-7; TRBD2 matches 11 bases. The trim removed 8 bases at V and 0 bases at J, leaving 6 bases unmatched. There are 15 residues in the CDR3. CDR1 and CDR2 (germline): SGHAT, FQNNGV.

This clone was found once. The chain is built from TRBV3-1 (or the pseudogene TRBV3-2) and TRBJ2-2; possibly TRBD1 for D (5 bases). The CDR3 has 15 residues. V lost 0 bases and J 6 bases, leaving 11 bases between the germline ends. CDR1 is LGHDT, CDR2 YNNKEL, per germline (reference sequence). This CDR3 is CASSQDLMGPGELFF. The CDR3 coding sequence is TGTGCCAGCAGCCAAGATCTTATGGGGCCCGGGGAGCTGTTTTTT.

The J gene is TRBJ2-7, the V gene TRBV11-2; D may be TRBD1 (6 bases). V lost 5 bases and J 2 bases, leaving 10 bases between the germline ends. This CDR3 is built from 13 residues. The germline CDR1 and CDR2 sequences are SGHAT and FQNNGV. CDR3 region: CASSEDSPYEQYF. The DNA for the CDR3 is TGTGCCAGCAGCGAGGACAGTCCCTACGAGCAGTACTTC. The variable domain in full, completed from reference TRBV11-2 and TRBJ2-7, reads EAGVAQSPRYKIIEKRQSVAFWCNPISGHATLYWYQQILGQGPKLLIQFQNNGVVDDSQLPKDRFSAERLKGVDSTLKIQPAKLEDSAVYLCASSEDSPYEQYFGPGTRLTVT.

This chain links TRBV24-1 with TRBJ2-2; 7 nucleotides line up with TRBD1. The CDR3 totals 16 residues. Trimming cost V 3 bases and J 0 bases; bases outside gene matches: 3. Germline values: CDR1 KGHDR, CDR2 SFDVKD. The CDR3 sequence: CATSDPGGPNTGELFF. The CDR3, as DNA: TGTGCCACCAGTGATCCAGGGGGACCGAACACCGGGGAGCTGTTTTTT.

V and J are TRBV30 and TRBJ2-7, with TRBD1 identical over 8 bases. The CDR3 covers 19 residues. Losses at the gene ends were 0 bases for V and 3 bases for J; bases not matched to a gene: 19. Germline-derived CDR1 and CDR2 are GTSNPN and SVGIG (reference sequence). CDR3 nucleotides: TGTGCCTGGAGTGTTTATACAGGGGGGACTCGCGGGCGCGACTACGAGCAGTACTTC. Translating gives CAWSVYTGGTRGRDYEQYF.

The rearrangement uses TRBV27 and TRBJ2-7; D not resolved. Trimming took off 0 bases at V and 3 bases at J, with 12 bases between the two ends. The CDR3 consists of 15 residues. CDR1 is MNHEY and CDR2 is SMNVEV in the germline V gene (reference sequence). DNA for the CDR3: TGTGCCAGCAGTTTATCACGCCTAGGCGTCTACGAGCAGTACTTC. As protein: CASSLSRLGVYEQYF.

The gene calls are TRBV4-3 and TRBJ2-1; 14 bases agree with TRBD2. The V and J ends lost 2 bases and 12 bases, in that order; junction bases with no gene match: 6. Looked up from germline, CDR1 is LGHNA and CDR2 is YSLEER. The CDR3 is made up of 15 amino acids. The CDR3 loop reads CASSQLTSGGGMQFF. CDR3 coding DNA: TGCGCCAGCAGCCAACTGACTAGCGGGGGGGGCATGCAGTTCTTC.